Listed below are T cell receptor beta chains from one sample, sequenced in a study of cytomegalovirus exposure and HLA in healthy donors. This table comes from immunoSEQ multiplex PCR, and its TCRdb copy is limited to in-frame clones, with some not included. Of a few hundred thousand clones listed, about 86% are singletons. Specimen: PBMCs. These receptor sequences come from a woman between 18 and 30 years old in good health and CMV-seronegative. Both conserved end residues are part of each CDR3. The order of the fields is J gene, V gene, CDR3 protein.

j_call: TRBJ2-7; v_call: TRBV6-5; cdr3_aa: CASSYSSLAPYEQYF
j_call: TRBJ2-1; v_call: TRBV5-1; cdr3_aa: CASSQGGLAGWNEQFF
j_call: TRBJ2-3; v_call: TRBV7-3; cdr3_aa: CASSLGRGPQYF
j_call: TRBJ2-2; v_call: TRBV4-1; cdr3_aa: CASSQGRTETGELFF
j_call: TRBJ2-3; v_call: TRBV10-3; cdr3_aa: CAISASGSGPDTQYF
j_call: TRBJ1-4; v_call: TRBV27; cdr3_aa: CASSLTAATNEKLFF
j_call: TRBJ2-7; v_call: TRBV7-2; cdr3_aa: CASSRLAGGSYEQYF
j_call: TRBJ2-2; v_call: TRBV2; cdr3_aa: CASKDPGGGRGTGELFF
j_call: TRBJ1-2; v_call: TRBV7-2; cdr3_aa: CASSLAGTNYGYTF
j_call: TRBJ2-1; v_call: TRBV9; cdr3_aa: CASSVAPGGRYNEQFF
j_call: TRBJ1-1; v_call: TRBV11-2; cdr3_aa: CASGENRVSTEAFF
j_call: TRBJ2-5; v_call: TRBV9; cdr3_aa: CASSVSGSLETQYF
j_call: TRBJ1-3; v_call: TRBV2; cdr3_aa: CASVGLVSRENTIYF
j_call: TRBJ2-2; v_call: TRBV6-1; cdr3_aa: CASSDPEVGREYTGELFF
j_call: TRBJ2-2; v_call: TRBV18; cdr3_aa: CASSPPNRQTGELFF